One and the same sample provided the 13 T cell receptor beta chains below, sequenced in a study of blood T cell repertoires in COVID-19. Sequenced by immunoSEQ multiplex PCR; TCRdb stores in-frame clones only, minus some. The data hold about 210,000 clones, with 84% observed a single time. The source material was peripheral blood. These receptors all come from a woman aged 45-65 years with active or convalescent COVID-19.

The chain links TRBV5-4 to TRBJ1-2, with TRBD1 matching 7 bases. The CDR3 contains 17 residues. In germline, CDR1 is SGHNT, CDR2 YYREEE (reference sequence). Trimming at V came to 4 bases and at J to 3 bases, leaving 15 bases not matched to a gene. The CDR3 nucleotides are TGTGCCAGCAGCCCCAGCGCCGAAGGGGGCCGGTACTATGGCTACACCTTC. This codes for CASSPSAEGGRYYGYTF.

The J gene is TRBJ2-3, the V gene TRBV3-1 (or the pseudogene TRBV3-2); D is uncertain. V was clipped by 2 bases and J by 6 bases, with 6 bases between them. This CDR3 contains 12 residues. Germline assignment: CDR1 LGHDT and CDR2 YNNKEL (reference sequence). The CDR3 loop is CASSQLQDTQYF. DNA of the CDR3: TGTGCCAGCAGCCAATTACAGGATACGCAGTATTTT.

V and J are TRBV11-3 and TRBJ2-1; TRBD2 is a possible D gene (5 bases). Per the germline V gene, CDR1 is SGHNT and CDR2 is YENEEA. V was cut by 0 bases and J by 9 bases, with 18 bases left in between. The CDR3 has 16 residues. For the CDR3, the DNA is TGTGCCAGCAGCTTAGATCCGGACTCAGCACAAATTGAGCAGTTCTTC. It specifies CASSLDPDSAQIEQFF.

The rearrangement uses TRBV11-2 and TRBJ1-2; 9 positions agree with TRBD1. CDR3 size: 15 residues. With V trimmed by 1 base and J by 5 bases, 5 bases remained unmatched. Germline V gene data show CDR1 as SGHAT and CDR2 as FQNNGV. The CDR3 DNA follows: TGTGCCAGCAGCTTAGTCGGACAGGGGTGGTATGGCTACACCTTC. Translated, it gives CASSLVGQGWYGYTF.

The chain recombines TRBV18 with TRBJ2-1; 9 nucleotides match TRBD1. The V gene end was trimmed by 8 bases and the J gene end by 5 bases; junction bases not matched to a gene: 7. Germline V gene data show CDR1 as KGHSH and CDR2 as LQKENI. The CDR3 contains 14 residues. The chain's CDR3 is CASHRDRDDNEQFF. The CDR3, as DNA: TGTGCCAGCCACCGGGACAGGGACGACAATGAGCAGTTCTTC.

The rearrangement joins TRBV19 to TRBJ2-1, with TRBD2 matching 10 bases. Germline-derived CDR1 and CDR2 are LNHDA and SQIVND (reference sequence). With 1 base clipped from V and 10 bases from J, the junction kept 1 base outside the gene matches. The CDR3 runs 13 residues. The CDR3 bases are TGTGCCAGTAGTATAGGGGGACTAGCGGAGCAGTTCTTC. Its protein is CASSIGGLAEQFF.

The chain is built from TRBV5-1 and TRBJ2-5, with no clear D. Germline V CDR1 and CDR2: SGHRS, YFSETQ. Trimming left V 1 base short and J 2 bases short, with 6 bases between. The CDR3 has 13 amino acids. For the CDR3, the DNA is TGCGCCAGCAGCTTGTTCGGGCAAGAGACCCAGTACTTC. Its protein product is CASSLFGQETQYF.

CDR3 loop: CASSLSTADLGSQPQHF. CDR3 in DNA: TGTGCCAGCAGTTTATCGACGGCGGACTTGGGGAGTCAGCCCCAGCATTTT. This chain links TRBV27 with TRBJ1-5, with D hard to call. The CDR3 has 17 residues. V shed 0 bases and J shed 6 bases, with 18 bases lying between them. Germline CDR1 and CDR2: MNHEY and SMNVEV (reference sequence).

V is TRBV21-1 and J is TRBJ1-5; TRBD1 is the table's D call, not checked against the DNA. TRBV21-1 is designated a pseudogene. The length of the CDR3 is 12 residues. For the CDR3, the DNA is TGTGCCAGCAACGCTGTAGGGGAGCCCCAGCATTTT. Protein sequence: CASNAVGEPQHF.

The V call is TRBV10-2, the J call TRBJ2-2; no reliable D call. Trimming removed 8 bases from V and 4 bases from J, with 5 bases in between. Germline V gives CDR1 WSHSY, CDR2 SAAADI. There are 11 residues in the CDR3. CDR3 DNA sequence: TGCGCCAGCCTTAGCACCGGGGAGCTGTTTTTT. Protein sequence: CASLSTGELFF.

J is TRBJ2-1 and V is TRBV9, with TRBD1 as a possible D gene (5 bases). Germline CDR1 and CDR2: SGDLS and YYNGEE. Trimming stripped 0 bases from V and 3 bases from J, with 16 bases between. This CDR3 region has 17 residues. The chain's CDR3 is CASSVGGGQWGYNEQFF. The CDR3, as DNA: TGTGCCAGCAGCGTAGGGGGCGGCCAATGGGGCTACAATGAGCAGTTCTTC. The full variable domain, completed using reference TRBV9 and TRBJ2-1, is DSGVTQTPKHLITATGQRVTLRCSPRSGDLSVYWYQQSLDQGLQFLIQYYNGEERAKGNILERFSAQQFPDLHSELNLSSLELGDSALYFCASSVGGGQWGYNEQFFGPGTRLTVL.

For the CDR3, the DNA is TGTGCCAGCGGGGGGGATAATGAAAAACTGTTTTTT. This encodes CASGGDNEKLFF. The chain carries TRBV2 and TRBJ1-4, with D perhaps matching TRBD1 (5 bases). Germline V gives CDR1 SNHLY, CDR2 FYNNEI. The CDR3 is 12 amino acids. Trimming left V 8 bases short and J 4 bases short, with 8 bases between.

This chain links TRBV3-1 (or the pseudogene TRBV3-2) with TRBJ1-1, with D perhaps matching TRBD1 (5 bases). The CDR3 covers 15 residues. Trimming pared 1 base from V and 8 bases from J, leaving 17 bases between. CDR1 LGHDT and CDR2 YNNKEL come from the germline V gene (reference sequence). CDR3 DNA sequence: TGTGCCAGCAGCCAAGCCGTGGGCAGGGTAGCAGAAGCTTTCTTT. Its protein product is CASSQAVGRVAEAFF.